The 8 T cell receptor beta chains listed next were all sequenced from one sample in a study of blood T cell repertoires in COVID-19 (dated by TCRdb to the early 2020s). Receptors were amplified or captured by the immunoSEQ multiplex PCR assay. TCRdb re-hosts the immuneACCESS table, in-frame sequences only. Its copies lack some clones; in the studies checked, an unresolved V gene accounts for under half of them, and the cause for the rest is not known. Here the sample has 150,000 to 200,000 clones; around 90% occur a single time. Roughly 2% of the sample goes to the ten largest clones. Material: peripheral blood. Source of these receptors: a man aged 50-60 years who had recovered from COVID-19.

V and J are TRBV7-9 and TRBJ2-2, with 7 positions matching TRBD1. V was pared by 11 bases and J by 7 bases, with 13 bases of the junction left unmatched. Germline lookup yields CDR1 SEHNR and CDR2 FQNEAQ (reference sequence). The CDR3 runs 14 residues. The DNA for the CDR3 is TGTGCCGCAATTCACACAGGGGCTAGCGGGGAGCTGTTTTTT. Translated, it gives CAAIHTGASGELFF.

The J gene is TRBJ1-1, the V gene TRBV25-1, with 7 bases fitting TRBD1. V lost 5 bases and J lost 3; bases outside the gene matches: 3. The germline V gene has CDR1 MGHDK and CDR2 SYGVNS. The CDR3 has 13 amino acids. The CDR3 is CASSYRGDTEAFF. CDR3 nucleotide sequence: TGTGCCAGCAGTTACAGGGGCGACACTGAAGCTTTCTTT.

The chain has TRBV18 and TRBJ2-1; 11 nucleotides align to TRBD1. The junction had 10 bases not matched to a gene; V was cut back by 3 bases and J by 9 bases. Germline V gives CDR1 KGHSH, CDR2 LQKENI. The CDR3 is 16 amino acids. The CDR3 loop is CASSPLGTGGFGEQFF. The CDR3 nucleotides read TGTGCCAGCTCACCCCTAGGGACAGGGGGTTTCGGTGAGCAGTTCTTC.

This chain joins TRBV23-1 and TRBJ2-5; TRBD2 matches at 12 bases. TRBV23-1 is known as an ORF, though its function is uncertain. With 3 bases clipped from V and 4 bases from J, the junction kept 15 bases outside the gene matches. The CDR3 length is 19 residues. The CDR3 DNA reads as TGCGCCAGCAGTCACTTCGGACTAGCGGGAAAAACCCCTCGAGAGACCCAGTACTTC. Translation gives CASSHFGLAGKTPRETQYF.

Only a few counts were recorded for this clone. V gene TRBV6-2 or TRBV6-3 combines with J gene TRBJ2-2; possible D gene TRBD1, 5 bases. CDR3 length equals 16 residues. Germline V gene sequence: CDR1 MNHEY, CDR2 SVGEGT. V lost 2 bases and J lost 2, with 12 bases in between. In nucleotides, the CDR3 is TGTGCCAGCAGTTACGATCAAGGACATAACACCGGGGAGCTGTTTTTT. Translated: CASSYDQGHNTGELFF.

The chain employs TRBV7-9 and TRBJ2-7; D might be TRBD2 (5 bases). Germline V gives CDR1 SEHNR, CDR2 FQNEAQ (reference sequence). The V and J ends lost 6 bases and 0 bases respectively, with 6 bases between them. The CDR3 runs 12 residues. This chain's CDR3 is CASREGSYEQYF. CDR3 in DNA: TGTGCCAGCAGAGAGGGCTCCTACGAGCAGTACTTC.

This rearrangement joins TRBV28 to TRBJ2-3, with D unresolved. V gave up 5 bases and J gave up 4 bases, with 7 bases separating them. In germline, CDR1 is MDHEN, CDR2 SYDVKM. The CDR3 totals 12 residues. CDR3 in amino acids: CASSPVSDTQYF. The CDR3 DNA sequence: TGTGCCAGCAGTCCAGTTTCAGATACGCAGTATTTT.

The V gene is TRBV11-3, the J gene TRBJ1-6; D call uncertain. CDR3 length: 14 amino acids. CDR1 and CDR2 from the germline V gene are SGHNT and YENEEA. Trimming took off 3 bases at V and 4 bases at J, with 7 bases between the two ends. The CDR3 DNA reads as TGTGCCAGCAGCTTTACAGCTTATAATTCACCCCTCCACTTT. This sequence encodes CASSFTAYNSPLHF. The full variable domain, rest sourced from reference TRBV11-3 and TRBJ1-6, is EAGVVQSPRYKIIEKKQPVAFWCNPISGHNTLYWYLQNLGQGPELLIRYENEEAVDDSQLPKDRFSAERLKGVDSTLKIQPAELGDSAVYLCASSFTAYNSPLHFGNGTRLTVT.